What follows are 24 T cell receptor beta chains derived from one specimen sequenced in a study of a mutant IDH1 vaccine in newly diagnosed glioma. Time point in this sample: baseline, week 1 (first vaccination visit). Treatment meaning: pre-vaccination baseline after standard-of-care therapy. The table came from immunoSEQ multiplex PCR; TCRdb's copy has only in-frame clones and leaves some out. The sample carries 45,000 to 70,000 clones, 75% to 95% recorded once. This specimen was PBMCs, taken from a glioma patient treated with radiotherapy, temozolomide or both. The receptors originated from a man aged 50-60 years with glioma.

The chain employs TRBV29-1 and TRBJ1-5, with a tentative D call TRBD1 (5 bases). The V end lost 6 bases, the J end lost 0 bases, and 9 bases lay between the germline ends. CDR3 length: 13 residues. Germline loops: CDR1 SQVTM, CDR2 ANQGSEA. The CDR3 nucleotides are TGCAGCGTGGCCGACAGTAGCAATCAGCCCCAGCATTTT. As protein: CSVADSSNQPQHF.

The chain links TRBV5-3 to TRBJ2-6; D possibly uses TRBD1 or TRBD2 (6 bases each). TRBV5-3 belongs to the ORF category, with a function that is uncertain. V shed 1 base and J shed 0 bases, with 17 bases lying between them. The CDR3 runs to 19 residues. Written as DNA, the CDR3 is TGTGCCAGAAGCTTGCTCGGGGGCGGCCCTCACTCTGGGGCCAACGTCCTGACTTTC. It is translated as CARSLLGGGPHSGANVLTF.

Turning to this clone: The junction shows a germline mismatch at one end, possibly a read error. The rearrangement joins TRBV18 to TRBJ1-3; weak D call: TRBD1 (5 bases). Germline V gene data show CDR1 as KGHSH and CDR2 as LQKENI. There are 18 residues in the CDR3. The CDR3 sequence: CASSENARRGASGNTIYF. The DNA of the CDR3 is TGTGCCAGCTCGGAAAATGCGCGGCGAGGGGCCTCTGGGAACACCATATATTTT.

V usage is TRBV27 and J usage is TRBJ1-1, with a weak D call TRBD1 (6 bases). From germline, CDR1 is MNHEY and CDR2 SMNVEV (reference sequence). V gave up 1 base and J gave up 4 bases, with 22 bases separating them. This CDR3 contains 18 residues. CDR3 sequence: CASSLYAVRGVGVTEAFF. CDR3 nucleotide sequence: TGTGCCAGCAGTTTATATGCCGTCAGGGGAGTGGGGGTCACTGAAGCTTTCTTT.

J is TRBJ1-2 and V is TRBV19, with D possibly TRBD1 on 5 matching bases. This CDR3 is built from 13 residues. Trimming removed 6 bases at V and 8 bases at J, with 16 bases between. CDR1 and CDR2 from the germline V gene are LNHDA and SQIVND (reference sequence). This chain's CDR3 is CASRLTGREGYTF. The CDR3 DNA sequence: TGTGCCAGTAGACTAACAGGTCGGGAGGGCTACACCTTC.

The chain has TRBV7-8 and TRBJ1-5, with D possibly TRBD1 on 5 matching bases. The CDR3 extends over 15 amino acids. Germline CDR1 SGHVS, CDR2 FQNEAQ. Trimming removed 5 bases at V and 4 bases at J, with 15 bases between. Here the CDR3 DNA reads TGTGCCAGCAGCGGGCGAGGAGGGGTGAATCAGCCCCAGCATTTT. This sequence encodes CASSGRGGVNQPQHF.

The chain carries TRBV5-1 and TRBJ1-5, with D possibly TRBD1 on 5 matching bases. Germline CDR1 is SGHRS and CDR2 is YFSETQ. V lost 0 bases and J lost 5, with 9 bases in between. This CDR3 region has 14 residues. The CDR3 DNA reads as TGCGCCAGCAGCTTGGATTCGGGGCATCAGCCCCAGCATTTT. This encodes CASSLDSGHQPQHF.

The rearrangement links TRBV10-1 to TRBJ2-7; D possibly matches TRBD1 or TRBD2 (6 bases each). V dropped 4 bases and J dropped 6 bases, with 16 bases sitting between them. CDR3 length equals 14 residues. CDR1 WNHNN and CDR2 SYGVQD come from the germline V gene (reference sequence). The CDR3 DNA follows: TGCGCCAGCAGTGGGGGGGCGGGCTTCGGCGAGCAGTACTTC. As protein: CASSGGAGFGEQYF.

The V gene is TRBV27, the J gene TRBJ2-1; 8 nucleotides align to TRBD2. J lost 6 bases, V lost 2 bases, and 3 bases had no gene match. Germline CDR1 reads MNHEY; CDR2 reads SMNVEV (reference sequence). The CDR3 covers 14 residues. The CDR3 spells CASSLRTSRNEQFF. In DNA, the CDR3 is TGTGCCAGCAGTTTACGGACTAGCCGCAATGAGCAGTTCTTC.

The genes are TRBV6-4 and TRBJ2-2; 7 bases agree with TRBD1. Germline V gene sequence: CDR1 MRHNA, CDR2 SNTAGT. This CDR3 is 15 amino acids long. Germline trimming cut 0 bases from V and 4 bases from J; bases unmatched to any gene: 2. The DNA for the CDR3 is TGTGCCAGCAGTGACTCGAGACAGGGCACCGGGGAGCTGTTTTTT. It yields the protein CASSDSRQGTGELFF.

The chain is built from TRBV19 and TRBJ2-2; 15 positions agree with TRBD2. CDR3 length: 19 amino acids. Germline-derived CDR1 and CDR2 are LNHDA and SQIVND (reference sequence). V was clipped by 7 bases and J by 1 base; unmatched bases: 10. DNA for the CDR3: TGTGCCAGTAACAGTCGGGGGACTAGCGGGGGGATGAACACCGGGGAGCTGTTTTTT. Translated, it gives CASNSRGTSGGMNTGELFF.

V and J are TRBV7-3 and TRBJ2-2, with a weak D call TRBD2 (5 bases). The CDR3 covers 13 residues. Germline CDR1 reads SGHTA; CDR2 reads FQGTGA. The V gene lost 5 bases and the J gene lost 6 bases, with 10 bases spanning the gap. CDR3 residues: CASSPGDPGELFF. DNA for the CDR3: TGTGCCAGCAGCCCCGGGGATCCCGGGGAGCTGTTTTTT.

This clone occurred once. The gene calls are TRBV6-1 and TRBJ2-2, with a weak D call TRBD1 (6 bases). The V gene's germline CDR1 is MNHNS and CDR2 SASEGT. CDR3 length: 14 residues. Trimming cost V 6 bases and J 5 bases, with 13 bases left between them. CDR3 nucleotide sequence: TGTGCCAGCAGGGCAGGGGCTGGGACCGGGGAGCTGTTTTTT. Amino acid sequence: CASRAGAGTGELFF.

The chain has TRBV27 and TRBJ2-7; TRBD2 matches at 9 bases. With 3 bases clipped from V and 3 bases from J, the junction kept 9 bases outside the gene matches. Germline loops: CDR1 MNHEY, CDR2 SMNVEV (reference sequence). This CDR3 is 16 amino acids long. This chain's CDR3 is CASSFVFAGGFYEQYF. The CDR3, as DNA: TGTGCCAGCAGTTTTGTTTTTGCGGGAGGGTTCTACGAGCAGTACTTC.

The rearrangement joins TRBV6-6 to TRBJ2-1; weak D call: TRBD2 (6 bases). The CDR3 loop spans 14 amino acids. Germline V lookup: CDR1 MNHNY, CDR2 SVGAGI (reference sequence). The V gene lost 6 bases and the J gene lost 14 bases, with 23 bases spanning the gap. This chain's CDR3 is CASRVGASAVGEFF. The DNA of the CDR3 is TGTGCCAGCAGGGTCGGGGCTAGCGCCGTTGGGGAGTTCTTC.

Here the CDR3 reads CASSVGQRNTGELFF. The CDR3 nucleotides are TGTGCCAGCAGCGTAGGACAGAGGAACACCGGGGAGCTGTTTTTT. The V gene is TRBV9, the J gene TRBJ2-2; TRBD1 is a possible D gene (5 bases). The V end was cut by 0 bases, the J end by 1 base, with 7 bases between. CDR1 and CDR2 from the germline V gene are SGDLS and YYNGEE. There are 15 residues in the CDR3.

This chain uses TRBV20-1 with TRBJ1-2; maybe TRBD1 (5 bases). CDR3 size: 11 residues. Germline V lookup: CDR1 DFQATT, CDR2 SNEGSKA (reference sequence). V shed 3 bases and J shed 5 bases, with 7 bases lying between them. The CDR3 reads CSARGGYGYTF. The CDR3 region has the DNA TGCAGTGCTAGGGGGGGGTATGGCTACACCTTC.

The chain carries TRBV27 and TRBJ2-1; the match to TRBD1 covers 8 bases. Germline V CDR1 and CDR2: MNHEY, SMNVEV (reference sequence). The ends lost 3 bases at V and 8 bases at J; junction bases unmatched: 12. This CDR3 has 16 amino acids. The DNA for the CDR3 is TGTGCCAGCAGTTTGTCCCGGGACAGGCCTCAGTATGAGCAGTTCTTC. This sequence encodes CASSLSRDRPQYEQFF.

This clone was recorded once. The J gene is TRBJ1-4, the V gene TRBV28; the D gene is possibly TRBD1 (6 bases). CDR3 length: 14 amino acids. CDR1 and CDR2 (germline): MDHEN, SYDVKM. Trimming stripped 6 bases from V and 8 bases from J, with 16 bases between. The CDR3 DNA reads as TGTGCCAGCAGGGGGGGGCTTAAGGAGGAAAAACTGTTTTTT. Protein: CASRGGLKEEKLFF. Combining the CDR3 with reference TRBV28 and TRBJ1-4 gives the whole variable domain DVKVTQSSRYLVKRTGEKVFLECVQDMDHENMFWYRQDPGLGLRLIYFSYDVKMKEKGDIPEGYSVSREKKERFSLILESASTNQTSMYLCASRGGLKEEKLFFGSGTQLSVL.

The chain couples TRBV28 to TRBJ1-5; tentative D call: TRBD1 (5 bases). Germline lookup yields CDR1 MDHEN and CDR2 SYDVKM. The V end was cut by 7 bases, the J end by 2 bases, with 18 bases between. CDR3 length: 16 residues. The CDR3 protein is CASNPDGGRGNQPQHF. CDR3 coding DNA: TGTGCCAGCAATCCCGACGGGGGACGCGGCAATCAGCCCCAGCATTTT.

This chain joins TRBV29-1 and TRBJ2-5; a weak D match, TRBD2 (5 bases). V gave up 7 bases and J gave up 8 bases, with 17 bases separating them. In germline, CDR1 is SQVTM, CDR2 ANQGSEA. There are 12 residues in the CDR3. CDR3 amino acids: CSASERAATQYF. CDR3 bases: TGCAGCGCCTCAGAGAGGGCAGCTACCCAGTACTTC.

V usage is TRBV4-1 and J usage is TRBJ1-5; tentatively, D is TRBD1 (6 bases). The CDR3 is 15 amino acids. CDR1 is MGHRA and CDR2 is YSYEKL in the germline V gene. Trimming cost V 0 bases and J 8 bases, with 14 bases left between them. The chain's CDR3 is CASSQERGGVEPQHF. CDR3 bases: TGCGCCAGCAGCCAAGAGCGGGGGGGCGTAGAGCCCCAGCATTTT.

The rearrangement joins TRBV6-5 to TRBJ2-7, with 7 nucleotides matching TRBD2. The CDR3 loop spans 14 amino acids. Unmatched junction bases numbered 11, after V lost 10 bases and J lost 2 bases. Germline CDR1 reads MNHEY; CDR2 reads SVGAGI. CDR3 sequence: CATGGRRSPYEQYF. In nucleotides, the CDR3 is TGTGCCACGGGGGGACGCAGGAGCCCCTACGAGCAGTACTTC.

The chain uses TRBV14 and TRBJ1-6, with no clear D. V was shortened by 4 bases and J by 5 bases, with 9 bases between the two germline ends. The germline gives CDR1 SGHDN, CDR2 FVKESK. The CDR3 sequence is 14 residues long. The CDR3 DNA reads TGTGCCAGCAGCCGGACGTTTGATAATTCACCCCTCCACTTT. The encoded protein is CASSRTFDNSPLHF.